Listed below are T cell receptor beta chains from one sample, sequenced in a study of T cell responses to AZD1222 COVID-19 vaccine. Only in-frame clones appear in the TCRdb table, and some are missing; sequencing was by immunoSEQ multiplex PCR. The table shows over 110,000 clones, with around 93% occurring only once. The sequencing used peripheral blood, collected on day 0 of AZD1222 vaccination. These receptors all come from an adult in good health. CDR3s include the opening cysteine and the closing phenylalanine or tryptophan. The D gene is left open where the match is weak. Size values are once, few and many counts, or a class for expanded clones, and some rows have none.

v_gene	len	d_gene	j_gene	abundance	CDR3nt	CDR3aa
TRBV3-1/TRBV3-2	15	.	TRBJ2-7	.	TGTGCCAGCAGCCAGAGGTGGCAGGGGCTTAACGAGCAGTACTTC	CASSQRWQGLNEQYF
TRBV6-5	13	.	TRBJ1-1	few	TGTGCCAGCTCCATGACAGTAAACACTGAAGCTTTCTTT	CASSMTVNTEAFF
TRBV7-6	15	TRBD2	TRBJ2-7	.	TGTGCCAGCAGCCCGACGACTAGCGAGTCCTACGAGCAGTACTTC	CASSPTTSESYEQYF
TRBV19	16	TRBD1	TRBJ2-3	once	TGTGCCACCCGAAATATAGGAGGACAGGGAACAGATACGCAGTATTTT	CATRNIGGQGTDTQYF
TRBV5-3	17	TRBD2	TRBJ2-3	.	TGTGCCAGAAGCGGCGGGGCGGGCAGCGGGGGCACAGATACGCAGTATTTT	CARSGGAGSGGTDTQYF
TRBV6-5	14	.	TRBJ1-5	once	TGTGCCAGCAGTCCTCTGTGGGGTACTGGGGCCCAGCATTTT	CASSPLWGTGAQHF
TRBV2	12	.	TRBJ1-1	once	TGTGCCAGGGCTTCCGACGCCACTGAAGCTTTCTTT	CARASDATEAFF
TRBV7-2	15	TRBD1	TRBJ1-3	.	TGTGCCAGCAGCCCCGGGACAGGTGCATTGGACACCATATATTTT	CASSPGTGALDTIYF
TRBV3-1/TRBV3-2	12	.	TRBJ1-2	once	TGTGCCAGCAGGGGAACATTAGGCGGCTACACCTTC	CASRGTLGGYTF
TRBV6-5	15	.	TRBJ2-7	.	TGTGCCAGCAGTTACTCAGGACTGACGGGATACGAGCAGTACTTC	CASSYSGLTGYEQYF
TRBV11-2	16	TRBD1	TRBJ1-2	once	TGTGCCAGCAGCTCCCTCGCGGACAGGGCGCGCTATGGCTACACCTTC	CASSSLADRARYGYTF
TRBV4-1	21	TRBD1	TRBJ1-6	.	TGCGCCAGCAGCCAAGGGCCGCTACAGGGGCCCCAGTATTCCTATAATTCACCCCTCCACTTT	CASSQGPLQGPQYSYNSPLHF
TRBV2	14	.	TRBJ2-5	medium-sized	TGTGCCAGCAGTACAGGTGGGATGGGCGAGACCCAGTACTTC	CASSTGGMGETQYF